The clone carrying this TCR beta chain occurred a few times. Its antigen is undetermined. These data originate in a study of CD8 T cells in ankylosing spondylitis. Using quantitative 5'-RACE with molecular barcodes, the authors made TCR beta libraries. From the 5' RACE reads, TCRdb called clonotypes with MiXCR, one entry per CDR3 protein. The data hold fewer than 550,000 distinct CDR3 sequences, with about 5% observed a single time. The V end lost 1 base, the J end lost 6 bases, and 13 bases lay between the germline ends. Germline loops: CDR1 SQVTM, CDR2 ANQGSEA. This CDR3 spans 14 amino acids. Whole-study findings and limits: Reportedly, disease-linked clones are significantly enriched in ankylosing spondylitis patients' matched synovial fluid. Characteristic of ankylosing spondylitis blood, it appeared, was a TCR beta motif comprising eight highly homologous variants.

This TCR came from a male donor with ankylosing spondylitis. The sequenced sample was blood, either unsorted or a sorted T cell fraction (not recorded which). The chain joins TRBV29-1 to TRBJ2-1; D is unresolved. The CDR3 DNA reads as TGCAGCGTTGAAGGGCTCGGGCAGCTCAATGAGCAGTTCTTC. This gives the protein CSVEGLGQLNEQFF.